Shown below are 3 T cell receptor beta chains from a single sample sequenced in a study of PD-1 blockade in classical Hodgkin lymphoma. Libraries were prepared by immunoSEQ multiplex PCR; TCRdb keeps only in-frame clonotypes and omits some of them. Among about 24,000 clones listed, about 80% were seen once. Relapses following autologous stem cell transplantation were seen in all patients, with brentuximab vedotin exposure varying. The material was peripheral blood mononuclear cells (PBMCs), obtained before the second cycle of nivolumab. The receptor source for this set is a human donor with classical Hodgkin lymphoma.

The rearrangement links TRBV27 to TRBJ2-7; D is uncertain. Germline V gene data show CDR1 as MNHEY and CDR2 as SMNVEV (reference sequence). Trimming removed 3 bases from V and 3 bases from J, with 12 bases in between. CDR3 size: 14 residues. The CDR3 loop reads CASSFGKMYYEQYF. The CDR3 nucleotides read TGTGCCAGCAGTTTTGGGAAGATGTACTACGAGCAGTACTTC.

The chain joins TRBV30 to TRBJ1-3; D remains ambiguous. CDR3 length: 15 residues. Trimming removed 1 base at V and 0 bases at J, with 10 bases between. Germline-derived CDR1 and CDR2 are GTSNPN and SVGIG (reference sequence). The CDR3 coding sequence is TGTGCCTGGAGTGGGAAATCCACCTCTGGAAACACCATATATTTT. Residues: CAWSGKSTSGNTIYF.

The genes are TRBV5-1 and TRBJ2-7; 7 bases line up with TRBD1. J gave up 1 base and V 0 bases, and 4 bases lay outside the gene matches. Germline values: CDR1 SGHRS, CDR2 YFSETQ. The CDR3 sequence is 15 residues long. CDR3 nucleotide sequence: TGCGCCAGCAGCTTGGCCGACAGGGATTCCTACGAGCAGTACTTC. Translating gives CASSLADRDSYEQYF.